What follows describes a single TCR beta chain. Its antigen is currently not known. Nothing much larger sits one base from this clone, and base qualities are not available. The collaborating institutions used their own protocols to collect whole blood in K2EDTA tubes. Collaborator samples were shipped for TCRbeta analysis as frozen whole blood, isolated PBMCs, or DNA extracted from either sample type. The data were obtained in a study of blood T cell repertoires in COVID-19 (dated by TCRdb to 2020 to 2022). About the investigation overall: Samples from collaborators originated in the United States, Italy and Spain and spanned both the acute and convalescent phases of COVID-19. The material from the prospective study consisted of cDNA or gDNA derived from T cells, B-cell-depleted T cells, or PBMCs. The dataset comprised deeply sampled blood TCRbeta repertoires from subjects exposed to, actively infected with, or recovered from COVID-19. The repertoires were made available in a free public database intended to serve as a resource for research on the immune response to SARS-CoV-2. The samples were drawn from two sources: the first 160 participants of the ongoing ImmuneRACE study, and about 1,300 subjects contributed by 6 global collaborators. A de-identified subject ID, COVID-19 status, age in years and sex were almost always included in the sample metadata. Where available, HLA class I and class II types were obtained from metadata supplied by the sample provider rather than from assay-based typing.

The research as a whole found: How much clinical and demographic metadata was included differed by source and by participant, and the metadata was provided uncurated.

TCRbeta CDR3 regions were amplified from genomic DNA by means of the immunoSEQ Assay, a bias-controlled multiplex PCR. As for the original processing: The number of nucleated cells in each sample was estimated by amplification of reference gene primers within the assay. To quantify the absolute abundance of each unique TCRbeta CDR3 rearrangement, sequence reads were collapsed and filtered. Productive Simpson clonality was computed per sample as the square root of Simpson's diversity index over productive rearrangements. The source is immuneACCESS, and TCRdb retained only in-frame sequences with V and J called. Part of the clones is not carried over; for the studies checked, unresolved V genes explain less than half of this, and the remainder is unexplained. For V, J and clone size, that table is used; D and trimming come from the DNA. In all, the sample holds hundreds of thousands of clones, and just under 85% of those were seen once. The ten largest make up around 1.8% of the sample.

From cysteine to phenylalanine, the CDR3 is 15 amino acids long. The DNA shown is the 45-base CDR3, in frame from base 1. CDR1 and CDR2 are drawn from the germline V gene: MNHEY, SVGEGT. V loses 2 bases of germline sequence and J loses 4 bases, and the interval between the two ends is 12 bases. This chain joins TRBV6-2 or TRBV6-3 to TRBJ2-1, with the D gene not confidently named. Sequenced material: peripheral blood. The TCR originated in an elderly woman with acute or convalescent COVID-19. CDR3 loop: CASSYGGVGYNEQFF. The DNA reads as follows: TGTGCCAGCAGTTACGGCGGAGTCGGTTACAATGAGCAGTTCTTC.